This T cell receptor beta chain was sequenced in a study of shared clonotypes between healthy human individuals. Some clones are missing from TCRdb's copy, which holds only in-frame ones; the method was immunoSEQ multiplex PCR. Of roughly 2.4 million clones in the sample, more than 90% were seen once. Per germline, CDR1 KGHSH and CDR2 LQKENI. The CDR3 is made up of 13 amino acids. Trimming removed 4 bases at V and 6 bases at J, with 9 bases between. The sample taken for sequencing was naive CD4+ T cells sorted from blood. The subset is: CD45RA+ positively selected. The receptor was isolated from a man aged 18 to 30 in good health. The chain is built from TRBV18 and TRBJ1-4; D gene uncertain. CDR3 nucleotide sequence: TGTGCCAGCTCACTAAACCTATATGAAAAACTGTTTTTT. Encoded protein: CASSLNLYEKLFF.